Below, one TCR beta chain is given with its context. Antigen: not known. This record belongs to a study of T cell responses to AZD1222 COVID-19 vaccine. Study findings and constraints: Rises in breadth and depth of Spike-specific TCRs came after two AZD1222 doses. Clonal diversity may have been underestimated in mostly white British donors. Across the whole spike, CD4 TCRs peaked at regions 160-218 and 743-854. Of the AZD1222 recipients, only 5 or 6 were seropositive at baseline.

Using immunoSEQ multiplex PCR, the repertoire was profiled, and TCRdb retains in-frame clones only, with some absent. The sample lists more than 150,000 clones; approximately 86% were seen once. The CDR3 has 14 residues. Trimming cost V 5 bases and J 6 bases; bases outside gene matches: 7. CDR1 and CDR2 from the germline V gene are LNHDA and SQIVND (reference sequence). V gene TRBV19 combines with J gene TRBJ1-2; 9 positions match TRBD1. The TCR sequence derives from an adult in good health. Sequences were derived from peripheral blood, sampled on day 0 of AZD1222 vaccination. CDR3 loop: CASSSDRGMNGYTF. The CDR3 coding sequence is TGTGCCAGTAGTTCCGACAGGGGGATGAATGGCTACACCTTC. Filled out from reference TRBV19 and TRBJ1-2, the complete variable domain reads DGGITQSPKYLFRKEGQNVTLSCEQNLNHDAMYWYRQDPGQGLRLIYYSQIVNDFQKGDIAEGYSVSREKKESFPLTVTSAQKNPTAFYLCASSSDRGMNGYTFGSGTRLTVV.